This T cell receptor beta chain emerged from a study of blood T cell repertoires in COVID-19 (dated by TCRdb to the early 2020s). General notes on the study: Samples from collaborators originated in the United States, Italy and Spain and spanned both the acute and convalescent phases of COVID-19. The repertoires were made available in a free public database intended to serve as a resource for research on the immune response to SARS-CoV-2. Subjects who had been exposed to COVID-19, were actively infected with it, or had recovered from it provided the deeply sampled blood TCRbeta repertoires that made up the dataset. Samples were obtained from the ongoing ImmuneRACE study (first 160 participants) and from over 1,000 subjects provided by 6 global collaborators. Sample metadata almost always included a de-identified subject ID, COVID-19 status, age in years and sex. HLA class I and class II types, where available, came from metadata supplied by the sample provider rather than from assay-based typing. The material from the prospective study consisted of cDNA or gDNA derived from T cells, B-cell-depleted T cells, or PBMCs. Here is what the overall study found, with its caveats: The amount of clinical and demographic metadata varied by source and participant and was provided uncurated.

Concerning this clone: Its antigen specificity is not known. One end of the junction is discordant with germline, which a read error may explain.

Spanning cysteine to phenylalanine, the CDR3 consists of 15 amino acids. Of the read, only the CDR3 DNA is kept; its 45 bases are in frame from base 1. Reading the germline V gene (reference sequence) gives CDR1 SSHAT and CDR2 FNYEAQ. TCRbeta CDR3 regions were amplified from genomic DNA using the immunoSEQ Assay, a bias-controlled multiplex PCR. In the paper's pipeline: The number of nucleated cells in each sample was estimated by amplification of reference gene primers within the assay. To quantify the absolute abundance of each unique TCRbeta CDR3 rearrangement, sequence reads were collapsed and filtered. Productive Simpson clonality was computed per sample as the square root of Simpson's diversity index over productive rearrangements. TCRdb limited this immuneACCESS table to in-frame rearrangements with V and J called. A share of clones is missing; checked studies link under half to unresolved V genes, and the rest is unexplained. V, J and clone size derive from that table, while D and trimming were established from the DNA sequence. The sample contains 100,000 or so clones, approximately 90% of them found a single time. The ten biggest clones cover approximately 2.3% of the sample.

Whole blood was collected in K2EDTA tubes by collaborating institutions according to the institutions' own protocols. For TCRbeta analysis, collaborator samples were shipped as frozen whole blood, as isolated PBMCs, or as DNA extracted from either sample type. Recombination connected TRBV7-7 to TRBJ2-1, with 8 junctional bases fitting TRBD1. The specimen sequenced was peripheral blood. The sequence came from a human donor with active COVID-19. The donor label of this sample is uncertain. The sequenced DNA is TGTGCTAGCAGCTTAGGGGCCCCCGGGACAGGAGAGCAGTTCTTC. This sequence encodes CASSLGAPGTGEQFF.